This entry lists 4 T cell receptor beta chains sequenced from one sample in a study of blood T cell repertoires in COVID-19. The data were produced by immunoSEQ multiplex PCR, yet TCRdb's version contains in-frame clones alone and is incomplete. The table lists 95,000 to 100,000 clones, over 80% of them singletons. Sequencing input: peripheral blood. These receptors all come from a man in his fifties with acute or convalescent COVID-19.

The chain has TRBV12-3 or TRBV12-4 and TRBJ1-4, with 7 nucleotides matching TRBD1. The V segment lost 5 bases and the J segment 6 bases; nucleotides outside the gene matches: 3. This CDR3 contains 13 residues. The CDR3 sequence is CASSGGQYEKLFF. The CDR3 nucleotides are TGTGCCAGCAGTGGGGGACAGTATGAAAAACTGTTTTTT.

The V call is TRBV2, the J call TRBJ1-3; tentative D call: TRBD1 (5 bases). Trimming left V 5 bases short and J 1 base short, with 9 bases between. CDR3 length: 14 residues. Looked up from germline, CDR1 is SNHLY and CDR2 is FYNNEI. The CDR3 is CASSLDSSGNTIYF. In DNA, the CDR3 is TGTGCCAGCAGTCTAGACAGTTCTGGAAACACCATATATTTT.

The V and J genes are TRBV7-9 and TRBJ1-1; possibly TRBD1 for D (6 bases). Germline lookup yields CDR1 SEHNR and CDR2 FQNEAQ (reference sequence). The CDR3 contains 14 residues. V was trimmed by 4 bases and J by 4 bases, leaving 13 bases between them. The CDR3 bases are TGTGCCAGCAGCTCTCAGGGGAGTGGCACTGAAGCTTTCTTT. Its protein is CASSSQGSGTEAFF.

There are a few counts of this clone. The CDR3 nucleotides read TGTGCCAGCAGCCAAGATCGGGGTAGGCCCCTCCACTTT. It specifies CASSQDRGRPLHF. The chain recombines TRBV3-1 (or the pseudogene TRBV3-2) with TRBJ1-6; D remains unclear. The CDR3 runs to 13 residues. V gave up 0 bases and J gave up 13 bases, with 10 bases separating them. CDR1 LGHDT and CDR2 YNNKEL come from the germline V gene (reference sequence).